Below, 26 T cell receptor beta chains from the same sample are listed, as sequenced in a study of T cells after yellow fever vaccination. TCRdb itself ran the 5' RACE reads through MiXCR, one entry per CDR3 protein. The data contain some 350,000 distinct CDR3 sequences, approximately 4% of them singletons. Source: PBMCs, taken 5 days after the yellow fever booster vaccination. The source of these receptors is a man between 18 and 35 years old who received the YFV17D yellow fever vaccine.

On this clonotype: One end of the junction varies from germline; a read error may be responsible. The chain couples TRBV4-1 to TRBJ2-5, with TRBD2 matching over 13 bases. CDR1 and CDR2 (germline): MGHRA, YSYEKL. CDR3 length equals 17 residues. CDR3 in amino acids: CVSSQGGTSGDQETQYF. For the CDR3, the DNA is TGCGTCAGCAGCCAAGGCGGGACTAGCGGGGACCAAGAGACCCAGTACTTC.

This clonotype was observed at least ten times. V is TRBV5-6 and J is TRBJ1-4, with D hard to call. Trimming took off 1 base at V and 2 bases at J, with 6 bases between the two ends. The CDR3 consists of 14 residues. Looked up from germline, CDR1 is SGHDT and CDR2 is YYEEEE. The CDR3 nucleotides are TGTGCCAGCAGCTTGAAGGGCACTAATGAAAAACTGTTTTTT. As protein: CASSLKGTNEKLFF. The full variable domain, completed using reference TRBV5-6 and TRBJ1-4, is DAGVTQSPTHLIKTRGQQVTLRCSPKSGHDTVSWYQQALGQGPQFIFQYYEEEERQRGNFPDRFSGHQFPNYSSELNVNALLLGDSALYLCASSLKGTNEKLFFGSGTQLSVL.

This clonotype was counted at least ten times. V usage is TRBV5-1 and J usage is TRBJ2-7, with D hard to call. Trimming stripped 4 bases from V and 0 bases from J, with 5 bases between. The germline V gene has CDR1 SGHRS and CDR2 YFSETQ. The CDR3 runs 12 residues. CDR3 sequence reads: CASSTDSYEQYF. CDR3 DNA: TGCGCCAGCAGCACGGACTCCTACGAGCAGTACTTC.

Many counts were recorded for this clonotype. This rearrangement joins TRBV27 to TRBJ2-5; D is perhaps TRBD1 or TRBD2 (5 bases each). Trimming left V 3 bases short and J 4 bases short, with 12 bases between. The CDR3 extends over 14 amino acids. Germline CDR1 and CDR2: MNHEY and SMNVEV (reference sequence). The CDR3 DNA reads TGTGCCAGCAGTTTCCGGGGCAGGAGAGAGACCCAGTACTTC. It is translated as CASSFRGRRETQYF.

The chain combines TRBV12-3 or TRBV12-4 with TRBJ1-2; no clear D gene. CDR3 length: 13 residues. Trimming removed 5 bases at V and 5 bases at J, with 12 bases between. The CDR3, as DNA: TGTGCCAGCAGTACCGTAGAAGAATATGGCTACACCTTC. This encodes CASSTVEEYGYTF.

This clonotype was detected only a few times. The CDR3 DNA follows: TGTGCCAGCTCACTCTACTCGGGTTCTGGGGCCAACGTCCTGACTTTC. Translation gives CASSLYSGSGANVLTF. This chain uses TRBV18 with TRBJ2-6; no clear D gene. The CDR3 has 16 amino acids. Trimming pared 4 bases from V and 1 base from J, leaving 11 bases between. CDR1 is KGHSH, CDR2 LQKENI, per germline.

The V gene is TRBV4-2, the J gene TRBJ2-1; D call uncertain. The CDR3 covers 16 residues. Between the trimmed V and J ends, which lost 0 bases and 1 base, there was a span of 10 bases. Looked up from germline, CDR1 is LGHNA and CDR2 is YNFKEQ. This CDR3 is CASSQDRTGSYNEQFF. In nucleotides, the CDR3 is TGTGCCAGCAGCCAAGATCGGACGGGTTCCTACAATGAGCAGTTCTTC.

This clonotype has a count of ten or more. The chain employs TRBV5-1 and TRBJ2-5; 7 bases match TRBD1. The CDR3 consists of 13 residues. Per the germline V gene, CDR1 is SGHRS and CDR2 is YFSETQ. After removal of 4 bases from V and 5 bases from J, the junction contained 5 bases not matched to a gene. CDR3 in amino acids: CASSPDRRETQYF. The CDR3 DNA reads TGCGCCAGCAGCCCGGACAGGAGGGAGACCCAGTACTTC. The full variable domain, completed using reference TRBV5-1 and TRBJ2-5, is KAGVTQTPRYLIKTRGQQVTLSCSPISGHRSVSWYQQTPGQGLQFLFEYFSETQRNKGNFPGRFSGRQFSNSRSEMNVSTLELGDSALYLCASSPDRRETQYFGPGTRLLVL.

The chain joins TRBV5-1 to TRBJ2-3; the D gene is possibly TRBD2 (5 bases). Germline lookup yields CDR1 SGHRS and CDR2 YFSETQ. The CDR3 runs 15 residues. V lost 4 bases and J 4 bases, leaving 16 bases between the germline ends. The CDR3 protein is CASSLTRGGPDTQYF. The CDR3 DNA is TGCGCCAGCAGCCTGACCCGAGGCGGGCCAGATACGCAGTATTTT.

This clonotype showed up many times. The chain joins TRBV12-3 or TRBV12-4 to TRBJ2-4; D unresolved. V lost 5 bases to trimming and J lost 6 bases, with 14 bases between them. The CDR3 sequence is 14 residues long. CDR3: CASSPTITGNIQYF. CDR3 DNA sequence: TGTGCCAGCAGTCCTACAATAACCGGAAACATTCAGTACTTC.

The sample holds a few counts of this clonotype. The chain is built from TRBV13 and TRBJ2-3; 7 positions agree with TRBD2. Germline CDR1 reads PRHDT; CDR2 reads FYEKMQ (reference sequence). The CDR3 totals 15 residues. V shed 5 bases and J 6 bases; nucleotides not matched to a gene: 11. Here the CDR3 reads CASSPPRGEGDTQYF. DNA for the CDR3: TGTGCCAGCAGCCCCCCACGGGGGGAGGGGGATACGCAGTATTTT. Based on the CDR3 plus reference TRBV13 and TRBJ2-3, the full variable domain is AAGVIQSPRHLIKEKRETATLKCYPIPRHDTVYWYQQGPGQDPQFLISFYEKMQSDKGSIPDRFSAQQFSDYHSELNMSSLELGDSALYFCASSPPRGEGDTQYFGPGTRLTVL.

The rearrangement links TRBV10-3 to TRBJ1-2; 7 bases align to TRBD1. With V trimmed by 0 bases and J by 2 bases, 3 bases remained unmatched. CDR3 length: 15 residues. Per germline, CDR1 ENHRY and CDR2 SYGVKD. The CDR3 loop reads CAISESGQQNYGYTF. The CDR3 region has the DNA TGTGCCATCAGTGAGTCGGGACAGCAAAACTATGGCTACACCTTC.

The gene calls are TRBV6-5 and TRBJ2-3; D perhaps matches TRBD2 (6 bases). Deletions cut 2 bases from V and 3 bases from J, with 21 bases between. Germline V gives CDR1 MNHEY, CDR2 SVGAGI. This CDR3 has 18 residues. CDR3 in DNA: TGTGCCAGCAGTTACACCCCCTGGAGGGGAGGTAGAACAGATACGCAGTATTTT. It is translated as CASSYTPWRGGRTDTQYF.

This clonotype occurred many times. This sequence joins TRBV7-2 and TRBJ1-1; perhaps TRBD1 as D (6 bases). The CDR3 runs 14 residues. Looked up from germline, CDR1 is SGHTA and CDR2 is FQGNSA. V shed 7 bases and J shed 1 base, with 13 bases lying between them. CDR3 sequence: CASIPDRANTEAFF. DNA for the CDR3: TGTGCCAGCATCCCGGACAGAGCGAACACTGAAGCTTTCTTT.

This sequence joins TRBV28 and TRBJ2-5, with 8 positions matching TRBD2. Germline V gene lookup returns CDR1 MDHEN and CDR2 SYDVKM. The CDR3 sequence is 15 residues long. Trimming removed 6 bases from V and 3 bases from J; junction bases left unmatched: 9. CDR3 in DNA: TGTGCCAGCAGCCGAGCCGGGACTAGGGAAGAGACCCAGTACTTC. Translation: CASSRAGTREETQYF.

This clonotype was counted at least ten times. V usage is TRBV12-3 or TRBV12-4 and J usage is TRBJ2-7; D might be TRBD1 (6 bases). With 3 bases removed from V and 6 bases from J, the gap between germline ends came to 12 bases. The CDR3 has 13 residues. The CDR3 coding sequence is TGTGCCAGCAGTTTTAACAGGGAAAGCGAGCAGTACTTC. Translating it yields CASSFNRESEQYF.

This clonotype was seen more than once but under ten times. This rearrangement joins TRBV28 to TRBJ1-2; 11 bases agree with TRBD1. Looked up from germline, CDR1 is MDHEN and CDR2 is SYDVKM. The CDR3 runs 15 residues. J was trimmed by 6 bases and V by 6 bases; bases with no gene match: 9. CDR3 nucleotide sequence: TGTGCCAGCAGCACTCATGGACAGGGGGCAGATGGCTACACCTTC. Residues: CASSTHGQGADGYTF.

This clonotype was recorded at least ten times. The chain recombines TRBV12-3 or TRBV12-4 with TRBJ1-2, with D possibly being TRBD1 (5 bases). The CDR3 contains 13 residues. V lost 5 bases to trimming and J lost 8 bases, with 15 bases between them. The CDR3 region has the DNA TGTGCCAGCAGTCTGGACACCGCTCGGGGCTACACCTTC. Protein: CASSLDTARGYTF.

A few counts support this clonotype. This sequence joins TRBV7-8 and TRBJ1-2; 8 nucleotides agree with TRBD1. Germline CDR1 and CDR2: SGHVS and FQNEAQ. After removal of 6 bases from V and 3 bases from J, the junction contained 15 bases not matched to a gene. This CDR3 comprises 17 residues. CDR3 in amino acids: CASSSPRGRGPHYGYTF. The CDR3 bases are TGTGCCAGCAGTTCCCCACGAGGCAGGGGGCCTCACTATGGCTACACCTTC.

J is TRBJ2-3 and V is TRBV4-3; D remains ambiguous. Germline assignment: CDR1 LGHNA and CDR2 YSLEER. V lost 0 bases to trimming and J lost 1 base, with 17 bases between them. The CDR3 spans 18 residues. The CDR3 spells CASSQEGALGIGTDTQYF. The CDR3 coding sequence is TGCGCCAGCAGCCAAGAAGGCGCGCTTGGGATCGGCACAGATACGCAGTATTTT.

This chain connects TRBV13 to TRBJ2-1; 9 bases fit TRBD1. The CDR3 has 14 residues. V shed 10 bases, J shed 0 bases, and the junction held 4 bases outside the gene matches. Germline CDR1 and CDR2: PRHDT and FYEKMQ (reference sequence). The CDR3, as DNA: TGTGCCACTACAGGGGGCGGCTCCTACAATGAGCAGTTCTTC. Protein product: CATTGGGSYNEQFF.

This clonotype has a handful of counts. V and J are TRBV6-2 or TRBV6-3 and TRBJ1-1; 8 nucleotides match TRBD1. Germline CDR1 MNHEY, CDR2 SVGEGT. The CDR3 is 15 amino acids. V shed 1 base, J shed 7 bases, and the junction held 8 bases outside the gene matches. The CDR3 region is CASSYLTTGEGEAFF. The CDR3 nucleotides are TGTGCCAGCAGTTACTTGACGACAGGGGAAGGTGAAGCTTTCTTT.

In its sample, this clonotype was seen a few times. J is TRBJ2-1 and V is TRBV20-1; unclear D gene. The CDR3 runs 10 residues. The V end was cut by 5 bases, the J end by 10 bases, with 9 bases between. Germline-derived CDR1 and CDR2 are DFQATT and SNEGSKA (reference sequence). The CDR3 nucleotides read TGCAGTGCTGCAACAAGGGAGCAGTTCTTC. This codes for CSAATREQFF.

This clonotype was recorded at least ten times. The chain combines TRBV2 with TRBJ2-3; D is unclear. Trimming shortened V by 2 bases and J by 6 bases, and 9 bases separated the two germline ends. CDR1 is SNHLY, CDR2 FYNNEI, per germline. The CDR3 sequence is 13 residues long. DNA of the CDR3: TGTGCCAGCAGTGAACCCTTCACGGATACGCAGTATTTT. Protein sequence: CASSEPFTDTQYF.

The chain uses TRBV11-2 and TRBJ2-5, with D unresolved. Between the trimmed V and J ends, which lost 4 bases and 5 bases, there was a span of 14 bases. CDR3 size: 14 residues. Germline loops: CDR1 SGHAT, CDR2 FQNNGV. DNA of the CDR3: TGTGCCAGCAGCTCCTCAGCTGTGTTGGAGACCCAGTACTTC. Residues: CASSSSAVLETQYF. Based on the CDR3 plus reference TRBV11-2 and TRBJ2-5, the full variable domain is EAGVAQSPRYKIIEKRQSVAFWCNPISGHATLYWYQQILGQGPKLLIQFQNNGVVDDSQLPKDRFSAERLKGVDSTLKIQPAKLEDSAVYLCASSSSAVLETQYFGPGTRLLVL.

The chain is built from TRBV5-4 and TRBJ1-2, with D perhaps TRBD1 (5 bases). The length of the CDR3 is 15 residues. Per germline, CDR1 SGHNT and CDR2 YYREEE (reference sequence). Trimming removed 4 bases from V and 3 bases from J, with 16 bases in between. The CDR3 loop reads CASSPAGGVDYGYTF. For the CDR3, the DNA is TGTGCCAGCAGCCCGGCGGGGGGGGTGGACTATGGCTACACCTTC.